This T cell receptor (beta chain) was retrieved from a study of neurological immune-mediated disorders. Study-wide results and caveats: Levels of TCR clonal expansion peaked in HTLV-1-associated myelopathy and reached their lowest in multiple sclerosis, under those of healthy controls. Sharing of CDR3 amino acid sequences among expanded clones across subjects was absent, suggesting private repertoires in all groups.

The unsorted libraries were made from 2 million PBMCs kept at -80 C. This clonotype occurred many times. Antigen: not known. The cDNA came from 5'RACE with 10-nucleotide random UMIs. MiXCR was run by TCRdb on the 5' RACE reads, yielding one entry per CDR3 protein. The sample shows 70,000 or so distinct CDR3 sequences, approximately 3.3% of them seen only once. The specimen sequenced was PBMCs. The sequence was obtained from a woman aged 45 to 65 with multiple sclerosis.

The chain's CDR3 is CASRQGSTDTQYF. In DNA form, the CDR3 reads TGTGCCAGCAGACAGGGAAGCACAGATACGCAGTATTTT. The gene calls are TRBV7-9 and TRBJ2-3; D is perhaps TRBD1 (6 bases). The CDR3 covers 13 residues. Germline V gene lookup returns CDR1 SEHNR and CDR2 FQNEAQ (reference sequence). The V end was cut by 6 bases, the J end by 0 bases, with 7 bases between.